The 28 T cell receptor beta chains given below trace back to one sample, sequenced in a study of blood T cells in healthy people across ages. A second about 7 to 11 cycle PCR used barcoded and J-beta primers. TCRdb ran MiXCR on the 5' RACE reads and lists one entry per CDR3 protein. The data show about a million distinct CDR3 sequences, approximately 50% seen once. Sequencing input: blood. Receptor source: an older woman in good health.

This sequence joins TRBV20-1 and TRBJ2-7, with a weak D call TRBD2 (7 bases). Per the germline V gene, CDR1 is DFQATT and CDR2 is SNEGSKA (reference sequence). The CDR3 is made up of 16 amino acids. The V end was cut by 5 bases, the J end by 0 bases, with 20 bases between. The CDR3: CSADDLGGRSSYEQYF. The CDR3 coding sequence is TGCAGTGCTGACGACTTGGGGGGGCGTAGCTCCTACGAGCAGTACTTC.

V usage is TRBV18 and J usage is TRBJ2-3; D ambiguous. CDR1 is KGHSH and CDR2 is LQKENI in the germline V gene. The CDR3 sequence is 17 residues long. Trimming left V 4 bases short and J 0 bases short, with 17 bases between. The CDR3 sequence is CASSLVVLSLSTDTQYF. The CDR3 DNA sequence: TGTGCCAGCTCACTTGTTGTTCTGAGCCTCAGCACAGATACGCAGTATTTT.

The chain employs TRBV6-2 or TRBV6-3 and TRBJ2-5; 11 bases agree with TRBD2. The J call may not be correct, given that the DNA end is closer to TRBJ2-7. Germline values: CDR1 MNHEY, CDR2 SVGEGT. The CDR3 has 16 amino acids. CDR3 residues: CASSSLTSGATLEQYF. The CDR3 DNA sequence: TGTGCCAGCAGTTCCCTGACTAGCGGGGCTACCCTCGAGCAGTACTTC.

This clonotype was picked up a small number of times. The chain has TRBV6-5 and TRBJ2-2, with D perhaps TRBD1 (5 bases). V was clipped by 4 bases and J by 1 base, with 10 bases between them. Looked up from germline, CDR1 is MNHEY and CDR2 is SVGAGI. This CDR3 comprises 15 residues. CDR3 sequence reads: CASSLIQGNTGELFF. The CDR3 bases are TGTGCCAGCAGTTTAATCCAGGGGAACACCGGGGAGCTGTTTTTT.

The sample holds one count of this clonotype. The CDR3 loop reads CASSAKGLAGAATGELFF. The DNA for the CDR3 is TGTGCCAGCAGCGCGAAGGGACTAGCGGGAGCGGCCACCGGGGAGCTGTTTTTT. The V gene is TRBV11-2, the J gene TRBJ2-2; 14 nucleotides line up with TRBD2. This CDR3 has 18 amino acids. Germline trimming cut 5 bases from V and 4 bases from J; bases unmatched to any gene: 9. Germline V gives CDR1 SGHAT, CDR2 FQNNGV.

The chain carries TRBV4-1 and TRBJ1-1; D may be TRBD1 (6 bases). Looked up from germline, CDR1 is MGHRA and CDR2 is YSYEKL. This CDR3 spans 15 amino acids. V was clipped by 0 bases and J by 5 bases, with 13 bases between them. The CDR3 region is CASSQDRGGRTEAFF. Here the CDR3 DNA reads TGCGCCAGCAGCCAAGACCGAGGGGGGCGGACTGAAGCTTTCTTT.

This clonotype was seen many times. The chain carries TRBV7-3 and TRBJ2-3; D not resolved. The CDR3 sequence is 14 residues long. Trimming pared 5 bases from V and 2 bases from J, leaving 11 bases between. The germline V gene encodes CDR1 SGHTA and CDR2 FQGTGA. CDR3 region: CASSARLPTDTQYF. CDR3 DNA sequence: TGTGCCAGCAGCGCCCGACTTCCCACAGATACGCAGTATTTT.

This clonotype was picked up a small number of times. The chain is built from TRBV20-1 and TRBJ2-1, with a possible D match to TRBD1 (6 bases). This CDR3 region has 12 residues. Germline CDR1 and CDR2: DFQATT and SNEGSKA (reference sequence). Trimming left V 6 bases short and J 4 bases short, with 10 bases between. Here the CDR3 DNA reads TGCAGTGCAGGGGGTTTTTACAATGAGCAGTTCTTC. Protein product: CSAGGFYNEQFF.

The chain employs TRBV25-1 and TRBJ1-6; no firm D call. The germline V gene has CDR1 MGHDK and CDR2 SYGVNS. The CDR3 covers 12 residues. The germline V and J ends were trimmed by 2 bases and 9 bases, with 5 bases remaining between them. CDR3 in amino acids: CASSEGVSPLHF. The DNA of the CDR3 is TGTGCCAGCAGTGAAGGGGTTTCACCCCTCCACTTT.

The sample holds a few counts of this clonotype. The chain has TRBV20-1 and TRBJ2-6, with D unresolved. This CDR3 spans 13 amino acids. V was pared by 5 bases and J by 0 bases, with 5 bases between. Germline-derived CDR1 and CDR2 are DFQATT and SNEGSKA (reference sequence). The CDR3 loop reads CSASSSGANVLTF. The CDR3 coding sequence is TGCAGTGCTTCAAGCTCTGGGGCCAACGTCCTGACTTTC.

This rearrangement joins TRBV28 to TRBJ2-7; tentatively, D is TRBD1 (6 bases). Near its end, the DNA agrees better with TRBJ2-5, so the J call may be wrong. Germline CDR1 MDHEN, CDR2 SYDVKM. The CDR3 covers 14 residues. DNA of the CDR3: TGTGCCAGCAGTGCCGGGACACCAACAGAGACCCAGTACTTC. It encodes CASSAGTPTETQYF.

This clonotype turned up a few times. V is TRBV20-1 and J is TRBJ2-7; D is perhaps TRBD1 (5 bases). The CDR3 totals 12 residues. Germline V gives CDR1 DFQATT, CDR2 SNEGSKA (reference sequence). The V end was cut by 6 bases, the J end by 3 bases, with 12 bases between. CDR3 sequence reads: CSAGAPNYEQYF. The CDR3 region has the DNA TGCAGTGCAGGGGCTCCTAACTACGAGCAGTACTTC.

The chain uses TRBV7-9 and TRBJ2-5; the match to TRBD1 covers 9 bases. CDR1 is SEHNR, CDR2 FQNEAQ, per germline (reference sequence). After removal of 3 bases from V and 2 bases from J, the junction contained 13 bases not matched to a gene. This CDR3 is 18 amino acids long. For the CDR3, the DNA is TGTGCCAGCAGCTTTCTTCCTATGAGGGACAGGGCTCAAGAGACCCAGTACTTC. It yields the protein CASSFLPMRDRAQETQYF.

V usage is TRBV15 and J usage is TRBJ2-3, with D perhaps assigned TRBD1 or TRBD2 (6 bases each). Germline V CDR1 and CDR2: LNHNV, YYDKDF (reference sequence). V was clipped by 4 bases and J by 6 bases, with 17 bases between them. The CDR3 covers 15 residues. CDR3 amino acids: CATSKRRGAADTQYF. The CDR3 coding sequence is TGTGCCACCAGCAAAAGGAGGGGGGCAGCGGATACGCAGTATTTT.

The rearrangement uses TRBV3-1 and TRBJ2-7; TRBD1 is a possible D gene (6 bases). CDR1 and CDR2 from the germline V gene are LGHDT and YNNKEL (reference sequence). Deletions cut 1 base from V and 4 bases from J, with 20 bases between. CDR3 length: 17 residues. CDR3 loop: CASSQVGTGHGRYEQYF. The CDR3 DNA sequence: TGTGCCAGCAGCCAAGTGGGAACGGGACACGGAAGGTACGAGCAGTACTTC.

The chain carries TRBV7-2 and TRBJ1-5; possibly TRBD1 for D (6 bases). Germline assignment: CDR1 SGHTA and CDR2 FQGNSA. There are 16 residues in the CDR3. V lost 3 bases, J lost 4 bases, and 16 bases lay in between. This CDR3 reads CASSLGTGGLNQPQHF. The CDR3 DNA is TGTGCCAGCAGCTTGGGGACGGGGGGCTTGAATCAGCCCCAGCATTTT.

The chain is built from TRBV7-2 and TRBJ1-3; D unresolved. This CDR3 is 15 amino acids long. Trimming left V 5 bases short and J 4 bases short, with 15 bases between. The germline gives CDR1 SGHTA, CDR2 FQGNSA. The DNA for the CDR3 is TGTGCCAGCAGCCGGACGATGGGGTCGGGAAACACCATATATTTT. The encoded protein is CASSRTMGSGNTIYF. The full variable domain, completed using reference TRBV7-2 and TRBJ1-3, is GAGVSQSPSNKVTEKGKDVELRCDPISGHTALYWYRQSLGQGLEFLIYFQGNSAPDKSGLPSDRFSAERTGGSVSTLTIQRTQQEDSAVYLCASSRTMGSGNTIYFGEGSWLTVV.

This clonotype was observed a handful of times. The chain recombines TRBV2 with TRBJ2-2; 11 positions agree with TRBD1. The CDR3 has 15 amino acids. Germline V gene data show CDR1 as SNHLY and CDR2 as FYNNEI. V shed 7 bases, J shed 3 bases, and the junction held 4 bases outside the gene matches. In DNA, the CDR3 is TGTGCCAGCAAGGACAGGGGGCGCGACACCGGGGAGCTGTTTTTT. It is translated as CASKDRGRDTGELFF.

In this sample, this clonotype turned up a few times. This chain connects TRBV7-2 to TRBJ2-7, with 7 bases lining up with TRBD1. Germline-derived CDR1 and CDR2 are SGHTA and FQGNSA. This CDR3 has 15 residues. Germline trimming cut 5 bases from V and 6 bases from J; bases unmatched to any gene: 13. CDR3: CASSPTGVIVGEQYF. Here the CDR3 DNA reads TGTGCCAGCAGCCCTACAGGGGTAATCGTTGGCGAGCAGTACTTC.

The V and J genes are TRBV12-3 or TRBV12-4 and TRBJ2-1; 9 nucleotides line up with TRBD2. This CDR3 spans 14 amino acids. J lost 1 base, V lost 8 bases, and 3 bases had no gene match. The CDR3 DNA reads TGTGCCAGCGCTAGCGGGGAGTCCTACAATGAGCAGTTCTTC. Its protein is CASASGESYNEQFF.

Note on this clonotype: One end of the junction fails to match germline, which may point to a read error. V and J are TRBV11-2 and TRBJ1-1; D is ambiguous. CDR1 is SGHAT and CDR2 is FQNNGV in the germline V gene. This CDR3 contains 14 residues. Here the CDR3 DNA reads TGTGCCAGCAGCTTAGAGCGGCTGGGCACTGAAGTTTTCTTT. Amino acids: CASSLERLGTEVFF.

This clonotype has just one count. The V call is TRBV20-1, the J call TRBJ1-5; D not certain. Germline V gene sequence: CDR1 DFQATT, CDR2 SNEGSKA (reference sequence). There are 12 residues in the CDR3. V was cut by 5 bases and J by 5 bases, with 10 bases left in between. CDR3: CSARQDDQPQHF. Here the CDR3 DNA reads TGCAGTGCTCGCCAGGATGATCAGCCCCAGCATTTT.

The V gene is TRBV20-1, the J gene TRBJ2-4; 9 nucleotides align to TRBD2. Germline CDR1 reads DFQATT; CDR2 reads SNEGSKA (reference sequence). CDR3 length: 13 amino acids. The trim removed 4 bases at V and 7 bases at J, leaving 5 bases unmatched. In nucleotides, the CDR3 is TGCAGTGCTACTACTAGCGGGTTGAACATTCAGTACTTC. This sequence encodes CSATTSGLNIQYF.

The rearrangement joins TRBV28 to TRBJ2-1; D may be TRBD2 (5 bases). Between the trimmed V and J ends, which lost 6 bases and 6 bases, there was a span of 18 bases. CDR1 is MDHEN and CDR2 is SYDVKM in the germline V gene. The CDR3 covers 15 residues. Written as DNA, the CDR3 is TGTGCCAGCAGACCTTTTGGGAGTGATGGCAATGAGCAGTTCTTC. It specifies CASRPFGSDGNEQFF.

The rearrangement links TRBV2 to TRBJ1-1, with D possibly being TRBD1 (6 bases). V lost 5 bases and J 0 bases, leaving 10 bases between the germline ends. The CDR3 length is 14 residues. The germline CDR1 and CDR2 sequences are SNHLY and FYNNEI. DNA of the CDR3: TGTGCCAGCAGTCAACAGGGAATGAACACTGAAGCTTTCTTT. This codes for CASSQQGMNTEAFF.

This clonotype is a singleton in its sample. The chain has TRBV28 and TRBJ2-5; 8 nucleotides agree with TRBD2. V shed 5 bases and J 3 bases; nucleotides not matched to a gene: 5. The CDR3 covers 14 residues. Germline values: CDR1 MDHEN, CDR2 SYDVKM. The CDR3 loop is CASSPPREEETQYF. CDR3 bases: TGTGCCAGCAGTCCCCCGCGGGAGGAAGAGACCCAGTACTTC.

The rearrangement links TRBV7-2 to TRBJ2-1; the match to TRBD2 covers 7 bases. Germline V lookup: CDR1 SGHTA, CDR2 FQGNSA. The CDR3 is 16 amino acids. J was trimmed by 7 bases and V by 6 bases; bases with no gene match: 15. In DNA, the CDR3 is TGTGCCAGCAGACTCGGCGGGGGATCAGGTACGAATGAGCAGTTCTTC. This codes for CASRLGGGSGTNEQFF.

About this clonotype itself: This may arise from a read error, as a much more abundant clone is one base away. The chain has TRBV20-1 and TRBJ2-6; D uncertain. The CDR3 has 14 amino acids. The germline gives CDR1 DFQATT, CDR2 SNEGSKA (reference sequence). V shed 5 bases and J shed 1 base, with 9 bases lying between them. The CDR3, as DNA: TGCAGTGCTGAAGACGGGTCTGGGGCCAACGTCCTGACTTTC. The encoded protein is CSAEDGSGANVLTF.